This TCR beta chain emerged from a study of Ad26.COV2.S vaccination and SARS-CoV-2 variants. Overall study: Donor got 5x10^10 or 1x10^11 viral particles of Ad26.COV2.S. Regarding the study as a whole: Similar non-spike TCR breadth was observed in recipients of vaccine and of placebo.

Regarding treatment: 15 to 20 received Ad26.COV2.S at low or high dose, single or two shots; roughly five received placebo; per-sample allocation not given. Collection of the samples took place on day 63 after the first injection of vaccine or placebo. Profiled with immunoSEQ multiplex PCR; TCRdb holds only in-frame clones, not every one. The sample includes hundreds of thousands of clones, around 92% seen only once; the top ten take approximately 1.5%. CDR3 size: 13 residues. Germline V gene lookup returns CDR1 SGHTA and CDR2 FQGNSA. V was cut by 1 base and J by 6 bases, with 10 bases left in between. This clone is a singleton in its sample. What it binds is unknown.

The sequence came from a person between 18 and 59 years old who received the Ad26.COV2.S COVID-19 vaccine or a placebo. This chain connects TRBV7-2 to TRBJ2-7; maybe TRBD1 (6 bases). The input for sequencing was peripheral blood, taken in a trial of Ad26.COV2.S vaccine versus placebo. CDR3 bases: TGTGCCAGCAGCTTAGTACTAGGGGGCGAGCAGTACTTC. Translating it yields CASSLVLGGEQYF.